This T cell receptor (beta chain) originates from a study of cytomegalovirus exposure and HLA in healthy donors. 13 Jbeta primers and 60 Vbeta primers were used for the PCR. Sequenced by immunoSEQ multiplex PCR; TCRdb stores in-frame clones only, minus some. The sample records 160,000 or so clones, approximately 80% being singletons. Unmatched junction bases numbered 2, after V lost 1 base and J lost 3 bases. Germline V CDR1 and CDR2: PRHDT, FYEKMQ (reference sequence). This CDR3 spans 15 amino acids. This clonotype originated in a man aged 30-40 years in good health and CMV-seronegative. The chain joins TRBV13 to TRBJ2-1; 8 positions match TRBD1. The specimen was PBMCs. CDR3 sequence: CASSLVQGDYNEQFF. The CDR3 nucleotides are TGTGCCAGCAGCTTAGTACAGGGGGACTACAATGAGCAGTTCTTC.